This paragraph reports one T cell receptor (beta chain). In the authors' workflow: Quantification of nucleated cells was approximated via reference gene primer amplification. Method: immunoSEQ multiplex PCR; TCRdb's copy keeps in-frame clones and lacks some. That table supplies the V and J calls and clone size; D and trimming were determined from the DNA. The data contain a few hundred thousand clones, around 85% of them singletons. The entry originates in a study of blood T cell repertoires in COVID-19. Study-level background: Samples taken during acute and convalescent COVID-19 were collected in the United States, Italy and Spain. From T cells, B-cell-depleted T cells, or PBMCs came the material, which was cDNA or gDNA.

The CDR3 is 16 amino acids. Trimming removed 0 bases from V and 0 bases from J, with 8 bases in between. Germline V CDR1 and CDR2: LNHDA, SQIVND (reference sequence). The chain combines TRBV19 with TRBJ1-4; D gene uncertain. This receptor was obtained from a human donor in a cohort sampled during active COVID-19. Sequencing input: peripheral blood. For the CDR3, the DNA is TGTGCCAGTAGTATAGACGGGTCCTCAACTAATGAAAAACTGTTTTTT. This gives the protein CASSIDGSSTNEKLFF.